Below, 7 T cell receptor beta chains from the same sample are listed, as sequenced in a study of blood T cell repertoires in COVID-19. Some clones are missing from TCRdb's copy, which holds only in-frame ones; the method was immunoSEQ multiplex PCR. The sample records some 290,000 clones, roughly 80% being singletons. Source material: peripheral blood. These receptor sequences come from a man in his 60s who had recovered from COVID-19.

V and J are TRBV18 and TRBJ1-1, with 7 bases fitting TRBD1. This CDR3 has 14 amino acids. The ends lost 1 base at V and 10 bases at J; junction bases unmatched: 9. The germline V gene has CDR1 KGHSH and CDR2 LQKENI. CDR3 protein: CASSPLSQGEGAFF. The CDR3 DNA reads TGTGCCAGCTCACCACTTTCCCAGGGGGAAGGAGCTTTCTTT.

This clone was observed a handful of times. The rearrangement joins TRBV7-9 to TRBJ1-2, with 7 bases that match TRBD1. Looked up from germline, CDR1 is SEHNR and CDR2 is FQNEAQ (reference sequence). The CDR3 sequence is 16 residues long. V gave up 2 bases and J gave up 8 bases; unmatched junction bases: 14. In nucleotides, the CDR3 is TGTGCCAGCAGCTTATGGTTCAGGGGGATAAGAGAGGGCTACACCTTC. Encoded protein: CASSLWFRGIREGYTF.

V gene TRBV6-4 combines with J gene TRBJ2-2; 7 positions match TRBD1. CDR3 size: 14 residues. The junction had 3 bases not matched to a gene; V was cut back by 4 bases and J by 4 bases. Germline V gene sequence: CDR1 MRHNA, CDR2 SNTAGT. DNA of the CDR3: TGTGCCAGCAGTGTTGACAGGGCCACCGGGGAGCTGTTTTTT. It specifies CASSVDRATGELFF.

This clone was seen at least ten times. This rearrangement joins TRBV2 to TRBJ1-6, with 7 bases fitting TRBD1. Germline lookup yields CDR1 SNHLY and CDR2 FYNNEI. V trimming: 6 bases; J trimming: 7 bases; junction bases outside the gene matches: 9. The CDR3 sequence is 15 residues long. The CDR3 spells CASRKQGSPNSPLHF. The DNA of the CDR3 is TGTGCCAGCAGAAAACAGGGGAGTCCAAATTCACCCCTCCACTTT.

The V gene is TRBV2, the J gene TRBJ1-4, with a tentative D call TRBD1 (5 bases). Trimming pared 1 base from V and 0 bases from J, leaving 6 bases between. The CDR3 consists of 15 residues. CDR1 is SNHLY and CDR2 is FYNNEI in the germline V gene. The CDR3 nucleotides are TGTGCCAGCAGTGAAGAGGGGACAACTAATGAAAAACTGTTTTTT. Amino acids: CASSEEGTTNEKLFF.

V and J are TRBV6-5 and TRBJ1-1, with unresolved D. Trimming stripped 7 bases from V and 0 bases from J, with 12 bases between. Germline V lookup: CDR1 MNHEY, CDR2 SVGAGI. The CDR3 covers 14 residues. Here the CDR3 DNA reads TGTGCCAGCACTACAAGACATTTGAACACTGAAGCTTTCTTT. Its translation is CASTTRHLNTEAFF.

The chain uses TRBV29-1 and TRBJ2-3, with D perhaps matching TRBD2 (6 bases). CDR3 length: 11 amino acids. CDR1 is SQVTM, CDR2 ANQGSEA, per germline. V shed 4 bases and J shed 8 bases, with 10 bases lying between them. DNA of the CDR3: TGCAGCGTTGGGCGGGATGGTACGCAGTATTTT. Protein sequence: CSVGRDGTQYF.